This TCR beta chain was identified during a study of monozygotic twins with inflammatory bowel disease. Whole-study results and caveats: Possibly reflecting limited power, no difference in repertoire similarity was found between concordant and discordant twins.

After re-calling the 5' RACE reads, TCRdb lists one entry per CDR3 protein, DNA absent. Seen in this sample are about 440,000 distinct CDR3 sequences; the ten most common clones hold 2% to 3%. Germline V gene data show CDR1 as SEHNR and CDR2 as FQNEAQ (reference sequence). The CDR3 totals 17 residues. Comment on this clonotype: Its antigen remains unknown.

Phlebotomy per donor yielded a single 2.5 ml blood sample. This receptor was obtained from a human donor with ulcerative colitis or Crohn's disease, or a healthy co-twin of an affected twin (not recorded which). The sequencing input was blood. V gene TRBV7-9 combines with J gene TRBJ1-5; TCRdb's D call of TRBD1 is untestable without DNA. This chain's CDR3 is CASSGDRDSSGGQPQHF.